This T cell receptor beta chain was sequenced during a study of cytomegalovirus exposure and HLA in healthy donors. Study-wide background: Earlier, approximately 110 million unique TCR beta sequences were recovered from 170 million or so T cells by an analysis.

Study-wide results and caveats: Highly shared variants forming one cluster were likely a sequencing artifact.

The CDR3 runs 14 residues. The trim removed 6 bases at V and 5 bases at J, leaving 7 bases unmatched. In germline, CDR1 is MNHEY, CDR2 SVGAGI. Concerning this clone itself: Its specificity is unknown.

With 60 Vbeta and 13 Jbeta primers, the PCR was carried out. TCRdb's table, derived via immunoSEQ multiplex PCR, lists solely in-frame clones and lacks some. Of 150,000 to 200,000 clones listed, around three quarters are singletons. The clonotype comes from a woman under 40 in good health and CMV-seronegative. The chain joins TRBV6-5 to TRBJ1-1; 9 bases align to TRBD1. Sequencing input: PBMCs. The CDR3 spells CASSQQGAWTEAFF. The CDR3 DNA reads TGTGCCAGCAGCCAACAGGGGGCGTGGACTGAAGCTTTCTTT.